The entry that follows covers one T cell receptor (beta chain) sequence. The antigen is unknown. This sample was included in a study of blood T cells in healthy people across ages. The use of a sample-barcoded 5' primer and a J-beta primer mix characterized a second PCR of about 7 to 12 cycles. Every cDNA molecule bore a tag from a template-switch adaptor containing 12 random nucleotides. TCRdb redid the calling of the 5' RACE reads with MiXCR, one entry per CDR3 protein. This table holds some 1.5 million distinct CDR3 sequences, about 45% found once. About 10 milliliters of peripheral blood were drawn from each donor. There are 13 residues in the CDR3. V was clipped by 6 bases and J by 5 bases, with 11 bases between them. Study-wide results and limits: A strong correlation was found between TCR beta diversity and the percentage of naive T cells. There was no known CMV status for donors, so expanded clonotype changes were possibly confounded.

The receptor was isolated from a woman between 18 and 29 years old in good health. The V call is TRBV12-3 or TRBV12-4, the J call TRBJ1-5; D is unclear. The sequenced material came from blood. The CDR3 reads CASRWRKDQPQHF. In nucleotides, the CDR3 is TGTGCCAGCAGGTGGCGCAAGGATCAGCCCCAGCATTTT.